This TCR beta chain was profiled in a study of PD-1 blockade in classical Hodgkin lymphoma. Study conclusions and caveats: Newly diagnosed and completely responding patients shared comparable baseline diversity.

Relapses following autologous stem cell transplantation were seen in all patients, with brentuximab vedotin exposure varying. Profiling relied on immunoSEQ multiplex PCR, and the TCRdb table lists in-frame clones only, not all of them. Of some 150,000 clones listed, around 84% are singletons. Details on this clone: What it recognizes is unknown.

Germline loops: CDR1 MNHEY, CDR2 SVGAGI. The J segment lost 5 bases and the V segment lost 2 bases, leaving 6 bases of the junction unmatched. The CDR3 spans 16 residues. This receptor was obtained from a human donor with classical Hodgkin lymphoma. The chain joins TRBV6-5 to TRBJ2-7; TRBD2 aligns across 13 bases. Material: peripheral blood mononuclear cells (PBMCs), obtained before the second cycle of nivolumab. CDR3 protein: CASSYALAGGPNEQYF. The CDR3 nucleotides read TGTGCCAGCAGTTACGCACTAGCGGGAGGGCCTAACGAGCAGTACTTC.